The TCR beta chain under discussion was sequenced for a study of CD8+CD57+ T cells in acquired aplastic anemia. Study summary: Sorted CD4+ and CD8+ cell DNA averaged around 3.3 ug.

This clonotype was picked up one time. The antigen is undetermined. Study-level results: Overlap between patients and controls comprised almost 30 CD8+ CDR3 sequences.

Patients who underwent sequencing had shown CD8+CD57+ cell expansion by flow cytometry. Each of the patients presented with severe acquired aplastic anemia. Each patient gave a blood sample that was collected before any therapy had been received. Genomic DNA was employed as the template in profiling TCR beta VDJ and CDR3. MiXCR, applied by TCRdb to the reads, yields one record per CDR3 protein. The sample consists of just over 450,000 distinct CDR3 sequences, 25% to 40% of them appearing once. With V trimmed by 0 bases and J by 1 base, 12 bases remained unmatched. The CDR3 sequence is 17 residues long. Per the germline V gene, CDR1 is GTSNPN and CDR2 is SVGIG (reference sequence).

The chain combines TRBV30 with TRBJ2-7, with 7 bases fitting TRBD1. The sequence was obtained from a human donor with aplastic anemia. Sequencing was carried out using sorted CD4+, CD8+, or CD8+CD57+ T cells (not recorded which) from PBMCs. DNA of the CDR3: TGTGCCTGGAGTGTACTCTGGCTGGGACAGAGATCCTACGAGCAGTACTTC. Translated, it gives CAWSVLWLGQRSYEQYF.